A single T cell receptor beta chain is shown here with its context. This clonotype was counted between two and nine times. Its antigen is not yet known. The sample holds no much larger clone one base away, and base qualities are not on file. This sample was included in a study of identical twins (dated by TCRdb to the mid-2010s). Describing the broader study: To test whether fetal clonotypes persist, this study deep-sequenced TCR alpha and beta repertoires from monozygotic twins, from unrelated adults of various ages, and from cord blood. Replicate twin experiments were performed at different times using different library preparation protocols to rule out contamination. Study-wide findings and limitations: Out-of-frame TCR alpha sequences shared between twins showed an excess of low generation-probability sequences compared with coincidental sharing between unrelated individuals. In beta out-of-frame sequences, excess twin sharing was weaker, because having fewer shared sequences lowered the signal-to-noise ratio. In monozygotic twins, out-of-frame TCR alpha sharing was systematically underestimated by recombination models, although the models agreed with sharing between unrelated individuals. Invariant T cells such as MAIT and iNKT could partly confound zero-insertion analyses, though diverse VJ usage argued against this for most clonotypes. Because the same donors could not be followed over many years, conclusions were based on cross-sectional statistical analysis. Abundant cord blood beta clonotypes carried fewer insertions; young adult naive repertoires showed a weaker similar trend, while memory repertoires showed none.

The CDR3 runs 15 amino acids, cysteine and phenylalanine included. Of the read, only the CDR3 DNA is kept; its 45 bases are in frame from base 1. CDR1 and CDR2, looked up from the germline V gene, are MNHEY and SVGAGI. Relative to germline, V is missing 0 bases and J is missing 14 bases, with 6 bases of the junction outside any gene match. The method was 5' RACE. The run used an Illumina HiSeq 2000. Template switching introduced a universal primer binding site; the final cDNA contained a unique molecular identifier, enabling accurate counting of TCR cDNA molecules. Specific primers in the conserved constant-segment region were used to synthesize first-strand cDNA for the TCR alpha and beta chains. To control for contamination, every cDNA library was double barcoded, receiving both a SMART-Mk sample barcode and Illumina barcodes. TruSeq adapter sequences and Illumina sample barcodes were added in two successive PCR steps. TCR alpha and beta cDNA libraries were sequenced on the Illumina HiSeq platform with custom primers. On the authors' methods: MiGEC was used to process raw reads and extract unique molecular identifiers, and MiXCR was used to find CDR3 positions. Recombination models were inferred per individual with the repgenHMM and IGoR tools using an EM algorithm. The analysis of shared clonotypes was done with the tcR package in R, with sharing normalized by the product of cloneset sizes. To study raw recombination without the effects of thymic and clonal selection, out-of-frame nonproductive sequences were analyzed. The public reads were run again by TCRdb, first through fastp at Q25 and then through MiXCR, and only productive beta chains were kept. Entries that share a CDR3 protein sequence are merged under the most common genes and DNA. The V and J calls were not made by the authors but by TCRdb's processing. This sample gives 450,000 or so distinct CDR3 sequences in total; roughly 24% of them show up just once. Just under 3% of the sample is taken by the ten largest.

Only healthy Caucasian donors were included. Three pairs of female monozygotic twins, all aged roughly 18 to 30 years, made up the twin cohort. Positive isolation kits from Invitrogen were used to isolate the CD4+ and CD8+ T cell populations. The sample was also reused in another study, on T cells expressing NK-cell markers. The second paper further reports: TCR beta-chain repertoires were profiled in sorted CD3+CD56+NKG2C+, CD3+CD56+NKG2C- and CD3+CD56-NKG2C+ T-cell subsets from roughly eight donors. Seven of the eight sequenced donors were HCMV-seropositive and one was HCMV-seronegative. To restrict sorting to alphabetaTCR-expressing T cells, an anti-gammadeltaTCR antibody was added in several experiments. For over five donors, the dominant CD3+CD56+NKG2C+ clonotypes were among the top 10 CD8+ clonotypes and accounted for roughly 1.0-8% of CD8+ T cells. Those dominant clonotypes were again the most abundant among CD3+CD56-NKG2C+ cells in a few donors, at about 25-60.1%. It remained unclear whether the expanded NKG2C-expressing T cell clones were specific for HCMV antigens. The eight sequenced donors were randomly selected healthy volunteers, three men and five women. To determine HCMV serostatus, a commercial ELISA kit was used to detect HCMV-specific IgG in serum. Reads were demultiplexed and grouped by UMI with MIGEC, and clonotypes were assembled and quantified with MiTCR. To exclude erroneous sequences, only TCR cDNA sequences supported by at least two reads were retained. The tcR package was used for downstream repertoire analysis, and clonotypes were matched across fractions by CDR3 nucleotide sequence plus V segment. Antigen specificity was annotated against VDJdb with VDJmatch, allowing one amino acid substitution in CDR3.

This TCR came from a woman aged 18-35 years in good health. Sequencing input: CD4+ T cells sorted from blood. Here the chain combines TRBV6-5 and TRBJ2-1; TRBD2 aligns with 14 central bases. The CDR3 reads CASSYSGLAGVRKFF. Read as DNA, the sequence is TGTGCCAGCAGTTACTCGGGACTAGCGGGGGTGAGGAAGTTCTTC.